These 7 T cell receptor beta chains were all obtained from the same sample, sequenced in a study of shared clonotypes between healthy human individuals (TCRdb year 2020). Library preparation used the immunoSEQ multiplex PCR assay. What TCRdb holds here is the immuneACCESS table cut down to in-frame rearrangements. Part of the clones is not present; checked against another copy, under half of the missing clones reflect an unresolved V gene, and the others are unexplained. The sample includes about 1,900,000 clones, with just under 95% observed a single time. Roughly 1% of the sample is held by the ten biggest clonotypes. For the CD8 naive samples, CD45RO-negative cells were positively selected for CCR7, yielding a CD45RA+CCR7+ population from which TemRA cells were excluded. The sample taken for sequencing was naive CD8+ T cells sorted from blood. The cell subset or site label of this sample denotes: CD45RA+CCR7+. The source is a man aged 18 to 30 in good health.

This sequence joins TRBV7-9 and TRBJ1-1, with D perhaps TRBD1 (6 bases). CDR1 and CDR2 from the germline V gene are SEHNR and FQNEAQ (reference sequence). V lost 6 bases to trimming and J lost 0 bases, with 17 bases between them. The CDR3 has 16 residues. In DNA, the CDR3 is TGTGCCAGCAGTCTTAGGGGGTTGGGGTTGAACACTGAAGCTTTCTTT. It translates to CASSLRGLGLNTEAFF.

The V gene is TRBV4-1, the J gene TRBJ2-7; D not certain. CDR1 and CDR2 (germline): MGHRA, YSYEKL. The CDR3 length is 15 residues. V lost 0 bases to trimming and J lost 0 bases, with 9 bases between them. CDR3 amino acids: CASSQERKGSYEQYF. The CDR3 DNA reads TGCGCCAGCAGCCAAGAAAGGAAGGGCTCCTACGAGCAGTACTTC.

The V gene is TRBV11-2, the J gene TRBJ1-1, with 7 bases identical to TRBD1. V lost 2 bases and J lost 1; bases outside the gene matches: 16. The CDR3 is made up of 19 amino acids. Per the germline V gene, CDR1 is SGHAT and CDR2 is FQNNGV. The CDR3 region is CASSLNDGPTGMGNTEAFF. The CDR3 nucleotides read TGTGCCAGCAGCTTAAATGACGGACCGACAGGGATGGGGAACACTGAAGCTTTCTTT.

V and J are TRBV4-1 and TRBJ2-6, with D unclear. Germline V lookup: CDR1 MGHRA, CDR2 YSYEKL. The CDR3 has 15 amino acids. V lost 0 bases and J 4 bases, leaving 7 bases between the germline ends. This CDR3 is CASSQDPTGANVLTF. In nucleotides, the CDR3 is TGCGCCAGCAGCCAAGATCCCACGGGGGCCAACGTCCTGACTTTC.

The chain is built from TRBV6-5 and TRBJ1-1, with TRBD1 as a possible D gene (5 bases). The CDR3 is 16 residues long. V lost 0 bases, J lost 4 bases, and 15 bases lay in between. CDR1 MNHEY and CDR2 SVGAGI come from the germline V gene. The CDR3 sequence is CASSYSIGGPGTEAFF. DNA of the CDR3: TGTGCCAGCAGTTACTCGATTGGGGGACCGGGCACTGAAGCTTTCTTT.

The J gene is TRBJ1-1, the V gene TRBV4-3; D might be TRBD1 (5 bases). The CDR3 length is 15 residues. CDR1 and CDR2 (germline): LGHNA, YSLEER. The V gene lost 0 bases and the J gene lost 7 bases, with 15 bases spanning the gap. The CDR3 is CASSQDLGEGGEAFF. The CDR3 region has the DNA TGCGCCAGCAGCCAAGATCTAGGGGAAGGAGGTGAAGCTTTCTTT.

This clone was recorded once. V gene TRBV11-2 combines with J gene TRBJ1-3, with TRBD1 as a possible D gene (5 bases). From germline, CDR1 is SGHAT and CDR2 FQNNGV. The V end was cut by 1 base, the J end by 4 bases, with 11 bases between. There are 15 residues in the CDR3. The DNA for the CDR3 is TGTGCCAGCAGCTTAGGGGAGGGGCTCGGAAACACCATATATTTT. Its translation is CASSLGEGLGNTIYF.